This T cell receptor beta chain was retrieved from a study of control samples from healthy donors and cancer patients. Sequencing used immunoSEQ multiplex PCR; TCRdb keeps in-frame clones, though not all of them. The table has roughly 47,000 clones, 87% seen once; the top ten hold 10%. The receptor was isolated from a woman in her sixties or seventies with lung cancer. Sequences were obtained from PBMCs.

The CDR3 reads CASSKMGPSNTGELFF. The CDR3 DNA sequence: TGTGCCAGCAGCAAGATGGGACCTTCGAACACCGGGGAGCTGTTTTTT. The rearrangement joins TRBV11-2 to TRBJ2-2, with D perhaps matching TRBD1 or TRBD2 (5 bases each). CDR3 length: 16 amino acids. Germline-derived CDR1 and CDR2 are SGHAT and FQNNGV. V lost 5 bases, J lost 0 bases, and 13 bases lay in between.